A single T cell receptor (beta chain) is shown here with its context. As yet, its antigen is unknown. Assay used: immunoSEQ multiplex PCR; TCRdb lists only in-frame clones, some missing. The table includes about 70,000 clones, about four fifths detected once. The junction had 4 bases not matched to a gene; V was cut back by 6 bases and J by 3 bases. The CDR3 is 14 amino acids. CDR1 and CDR2 from the germline V gene are LNHDA and SQIVND (reference sequence). The sample originates from a study of OX40 agonist ivuxolimab in advanced cancers. The overall study: Patients assigned to dose escalation were diagnosed with hepatocellular carcinoma, melanoma, renal cell or head and neck cancer. Study-level points and caveats: CD4+ and CD8+ blood T cells expanded clonally by week 6 at 0.1 to 3.0 mg/kg. Averaged across samples, CD8+ T cells carried more expanded clones than CD4+ did.

The TCR sequence derives from an adult with an advanced solid tumor such as melanoma, head and neck, liver or kidney cancer. The sequenced sample was CD4+ or CD8+ T cells sorted from blood, obtained in a trial of the OX40 agonist ivuxolimab. This chain joins TRBV19 and TRBJ2-2, with TRBD2 matching 7 bases. The CDR3 is CASSPRGDTGELFF. The CDR3 DNA is TGTGCCAGTAGCCCTCGGGGGGACACCGGGGAGCTGTTTTTT. The complete variable domain, with remaining parts taken from reference TRBV19 and TRBJ2-2, reads DGGITQSPKYLFRKEGQNVTLSCEQNLNHDAMYWYRQDPGQGLRLIYYSQIVNDFQKGDIAEGYSVSREKKESFPLTVTSAQKNPTAFYLCASSPRGDTGELFFGEGSRLTVL.